This TCR beta chain derives from a study of blood T cells in healthy people across ages. In its sample, this clonotype was seen a few times. Trimming cost V 4 bases and J 0 bases, with 10 bases left between them. This CDR3 is 15 amino acids long. Germline V lookup: CDR1 LGHDT, CDR2 YNNKEL (reference sequence). A second PCR, run for roughly 7 to 11 cycles, used a sample-barcoded 5' primer plus a J-beta primer mix. TCRdb re-derived calls from the 5' RACE reads in MiXCR, one entry per CDR3 protein. The sample has 800,000 to 1,000,000 distinct CDR3 sequences, about 48% seen once. This sequence was found in a man in his thirties or forties in good health. Specimen: blood. The chain is built from TRBV3-1 and TRBJ1-5; possibly TRBD1 for D (5 bases). CDR3 amino acids: CASSRTQGSNQPQHF. In DNA, the CDR3 is TGTGCCAGCAGCCGTACCCAGGGTAGCAATCAGCCCCAGCATTTT. Based on the CDR3 plus reference TRBV3-1 and TRBJ1-5, the full variable domain is DTAVSQTPKYLVTQMGNDKSIKCEQNLGHDTMYWYKQDSKKFLKIMFSYNNKELIINETVPNRFSPKSPDKAHLNLHINSLELGDSAVYFCASSRTQGSNQPQHFGDGTRLSIL.